A single sample gave rise to the 2 T cell receptor beta chains below, sequenced in a study of T cell repertoires in cytomegalovirus infection. TCRdb re-called the reads through MiXCR, storing one row per CDR3 protein. This sample has around 530,000 distinct CDR3 sequences, with around 27% found just once. Sequencing input: PBMCs. These TCRs come from a human donor in good health (CMV status not recorded). Some clones in this sample may be carry-over from other donors' samples.

The V call is TRBV19, the J call TRBJ2-3, with TRBD2 identical over 10 bases. Looked up from germline, CDR1 is LNHDA and CDR2 is SQIVND (reference sequence). J lost 5 bases, V lost 1 base, and 3 bases had no gene match. The CDR3 length is 15 residues. The DNA for the CDR3 is TGTGCCAGTAGTATAGCGGCTAGCGGGGGAGATACGCAGTATTTT. This translates into CASSIAASGGDTQYF. Drawing the rest from reference TRBV19 and TRBJ2-3, the complete variable domain is DGGITQSPKYLFRKEGQNVTLSCEQNLNHDAMYWYRQDPGQGLRLIYYSQIVNDFQKGDIAEGYSVSREKKESFPLTVTSAQKNPTAFYLCASSIAASGGDTQYFGPGTRLTVL.

The J gene is TRBJ2-7, the V gene TRBV7-8; TRBD1 is a possible D gene (5 bases). The germline V gene encodes CDR1 SGHVS and CDR2 FQNEAQ. The CDR3 contains 12 residues. CDR3 nucleotides: TGTGCTGACAGTGGGTTTCCCTACGAGCAGTACTTC. As protein: CADSGFPYEQYF.